One sample yielded the 24 T cell receptor beta chains listed below, sequenced in a study of T cell repertoires in cytomegalovirus infection. These receptors have no identified antigens. From the reads, TCRdb called clonotypes with MiXCR, one entry per CDR3 protein. Among approximately 730,000 distinct CDR3 sequences listed, around 32% were seen once. This material consisted of cultured PBMCs, taken from culture after CMV antigen stimulation. The receptor set was obtained from a human donor in good health (CMV status not recorded). Some clones in this sample may be carry-over from other donors' samples.

This clonotype was seen more than once but under ten times. The rearrangement uses TRBV20-1 and TRBJ2-5; 7 bases align to TRBD2. Germline V gene data show CDR1 as DFQATT and CDR2 as SNEGSKA (reference sequence). This CDR3 contains 14 residues. Trimming at V came to 1 base and at J to 2 bases, leaving 4 bases not matched to a gene. The DNA of the CDR3 is TGCAGTGCTAGAGCCCCCGGGGGGCAAGAGACCCAGTACTTC. Translation gives CSARAPGGQETQYF.

The chain recombines TRBV4-1 with TRBJ2-1, with TRBD2 matching 12 bases. Germline assignment: CDR1 MGHRA and CDR2 YSYEKL. The ends lost 9 bases at V and 8 bases at J; junction bases unmatched: 5. CDR3 length equals 13 residues. The CDR3 loop is CARTSGGGDEQFF. The CDR3 coding sequence is TGCGCCAGGACTAGCGGGGGTGGCGATGAGCAGTTCTTC.

V usage is TRBV20-1 and J usage is TRBJ2-7, with D perhaps TRBD1 (5 bases). The CDR3 has 13 amino acids. The V and J ends lost 1 base and 2 bases respectively, with 9 bases between them. Germline lookup yields CDR1 DFQATT and CDR2 SNEGSKA (reference sequence). The CDR3 region has the DNA TGCAGTGCTAGAGTGCCAGGGACCTACGAGCAGTACTTC. Its protein product is CSARVPGTYEQYF.

The chain links TRBV4-1 to TRBJ1-2, with D unclear. The CDR3 consists of 15 residues. V was trimmed by 0 bases and J by 2 bases, leaving 10 bases between them. Per germline, CDR1 MGHRA and CDR2 YSYEKL. The CDR3 sequence: CASSQDPVGNYGYTF. CDR3 DNA: TGCGCCAGCAGCCAAGACCCGGTTGGGAACTATGGCTACACCTTC.

The rearrangement uses TRBV11-2 and TRBJ2-5, with D possibly TRBD1 on 5 matching bases. V was cut by 5 bases and J by 0 bases, with 19 bases left in between. The CDR3 has 17 amino acids. Germline V gives CDR1 SGHAT, CDR2 FQNNGV. CDR3 nucleotide sequence: TGTGCCAGCAGCGAGCCCCCTCAGACAGTGTACCAAGAGACCCAGTACTTC. Translated: CASSEPPQTVYQETQYF.

The sample holds a few counts of this clonotype. The V gene is TRBV4-1, the J gene TRBJ2-1; perhaps TRBD2 as D (5 bases). Germline V gene sequence: CDR1 MGHRA, CDR2 YSYEKL. The CDR3 spans 14 residues. The V end lost 0 bases, the J end lost 12 bases, and 15 bases lay between the germline ends. The DNA for the CDR3 is TGCGCCAGCAGCCAAGACGCCCTAGTGGCGGGGCAGTTCTTC. Residues: CASSQDALVAGQFF.

The rearrangement uses TRBV5-4 and TRBJ2-5; 7 nucleotides line up with TRBD2. Trimming took 4 bases from V and 1 from J; bases not matched to a gene: 10. The CDR3 contains 16 residues. CDR1 SGHNT and CDR2 YYREEE come from the germline V gene (reference sequence). The CDR3 DNA reads TGTGCCAGCAGCCCCCCCGGGGGGTGGGGCCAAGAGACCCAGTACTTC. Its protein product is CASSPPGGWGQETQYF.

The gene calls are TRBV12-3 or TRBV12-4 and TRBJ1-5; tentative D call: TRBD1 (6 bases). CDR3 length: 14 amino acids. V lost 6 bases and J lost 6, with 15 bases in between. The CDR3 region is CASRYGPGAQPQHF. CDR3 DNA sequence: TGTGCCAGCAGGTACGGGCCAGGGGCTCAGCCCCAGCATTTT.

This clonotype appeared a few times. The rearrangement uses TRBV7-2 and TRBJ2-2; D may correspond to TRBD1 or TRBD2 (5 bases each). This CDR3 spans 17 amino acids. V lost 1 base and J lost 0, with 12 bases in between. Germline CDR1 SGHTA, CDR2 FQGNSA. The CDR3 DNA follows: TGTGCCAGCAGCTTAGATTGGGACCAATCGAACACCGGGGAGCTGTTTTTT. Protein product: CASSLDWDQSNTGELFF. Filled out from reference TRBV7-2 and TRBJ2-2, the complete variable domain reads GAGVSQSPSNKVTEKGKDVELRCDPISGHTALYWYRQSLGQGLEFLIYFQGNSAPDKSGLPSDRFSAERTGGSVSTLTIQRTQQEDSAVYLCASSLDWDQSNTGELFFGEGSRLTVL.

This clonotype was recorded a few times. The chain carries TRBV19 and TRBJ2-2; D is unclear. Germline CDR1 reads LNHDA; CDR2 reads SQIVND (reference sequence). This CDR3 has 14 amino acids. V was pared by 7 bases and J by 0 bases, with 9 bases between. In DNA form, the CDR3 reads TGTGCCAGTACCCAGTACCCGAACACCGGGGAGCTGTTTTTT. Protein product: CASTQYPNTGELFF.

This clonotype was seen repeatedly, ten times or more. The rearrangement links TRBV7-8 to TRBJ1-1; 9 nucleotides agree with TRBD1. The CDR3 is 15 amino acids. With V trimmed by 5 bases and J by 1 base, 5 bases remained unmatched. The germline V gene encodes CDR1 SGHVS and CDR2 FQNEAQ. The CDR3 DNA sequence: TGTGCCAGCAGCCCGGACAGGGGTGCGAACACTGAAGCTTTCTTT. It translates to CASSPDRGANTEAFF.

This clonotype was picked up many times. The V gene is TRBV7-9, the J gene TRBJ2-1; TRBD2 matches at 9 bases. V shed 0 bases and J 10 bases; nucleotides not matched to a gene: 7. This CDR3 is built from 15 residues. Germline values: CDR1 SEHNR, CDR2 FQNEAQ (reference sequence). Here the CDR3 reads CASSLASGGSVEQFF. The CDR3, as DNA: TGTGCCAGCAGCTTAGCGAGCGGGGGGTCGGTGGAGCAGTTCTTC.

The chain employs TRBV20-1 and TRBJ1-6, with no clear D. The CDR3 is 14 residues long. Between the trimmed V and J ends, which lost 3 bases and 6 bases, there was a span of 12 bases. Germline V gives CDR1 DFQATT, CDR2 SNEGSKA (reference sequence). DNA for the CDR3: TGCAGTGCTAGCTTGGGGATAGGTAATTCACCCCTCCACTTT. This codes for CSASLGIGNSPLHF.

The J gene is TRBJ2-1, the V gene TRBV9; 8 nucleotides align to TRBD1. The ends lost 0 bases at V and 4 bases at J; junction bases unmatched: 12. Germline CDR1 SGDLS, CDR2 YYNGEE. The CDR3 runs 18 residues. The CDR3 here is CASSVERPDRGTYNEQFF. The CDR3 DNA reads as TGTGCCAGCAGCGTAGAAAGGCCTGACAGGGGTACGTACAATGAGCAGTTCTTC.

The chain links TRBV15 to TRBJ1-2; D is unclear. The CDR3 covers 15 residues. V was pared by 5 bases and J by 1 base, with 14 bases between. From germline, CDR1 is LNHNV and CDR2 YYDKDF (reference sequence). CDR3: CATSERTSSNYGYTF. The CDR3 bases are TGTGCCACCAGCGAGAGGACCAGTAGTAACTATGGCTACACCTTC.

This sequence joins TRBV18 and TRBJ1-3, with 8 bases identical to TRBD1. V was pared by 6 bases and J by 6 bases, with 10 bases of the junction left unmatched. Germline V gene lookup returns CDR1 KGHSH and CDR2 LQKENI. The CDR3 length is 15 residues. The CDR3 nucleotides are TGTGCCAGCTCTCGTGGACAGGGAAGGAAAAACACCATATATTTT. Translated: CASSRGQGRKNTIYF.

The chain links TRBV29-1 to TRBJ1-1; D gene unclear. CDR3 length equals 12 residues. V gave up 7 bases and J gave up 1 base, with 10 bases separating them. The germline V gene has CDR1 SQVTM and CDR2 ANQGSEA. CDR3 coding DNA: TGCAGCGGTCGAATTCCGAACACTGAAGCTTTCTTT. It yields the protein CSGRIPNTEAFF.

This chain joins TRBV12-5 and TRBJ2-4; 10 nucleotides align to TRBD1. Per the germline V gene, CDR1 is LGHNT and CDR2 is FRNRAP. The V and J ends lost 1 base and 8 bases, in that order; junction bases with no gene match: 8. This CDR3 region has 16 residues. The CDR3 loop is CASGLDRGQGRHIQYF. DNA for the CDR3: TGTGCTAGTGGTTTGGACCGGGGACAGGGGCGCCACATTCAGTACTTC.

J is TRBJ2-7 and V is TRBV5-4, with D perhaps TRBD1 or TRBD2 (5 bases each). In germline, CDR1 is SGHNT, CDR2 YYREEE (reference sequence). Trimming shortened V by 3 bases and J by 5 bases, and 21 bases separated the two germline ends. The CDR3 totals 16 residues. As DNA, the CDR3 is TGTGCCAGCAGCTCCGGGAAGAGGGACCCTCTACACGAGCAGTACTTC. This gives the protein CASSSGKRDPLHEQYF. Combining the CDR3 with reference TRBV5-4 and TRBJ2-7 gives the whole variable domain ETGVTQSPTHLIKTRGQQVTLRCSSQSGHNTVSWYQQALGQGPQFIFQYYREEENGRGNFPPRFSGLQFPNYSSELNVNALELDDSALYLCASSSGKRDPLHEQYFGPGTRLTVT.

J is TRBJ2-2 and V is TRBV7-6; tentatively, D is TRBD2 (6 bases). This CDR3 contains 16 residues. V was trimmed by 1 base and J by 8 bases, leaving 17 bases between them. The V gene's germline CDR1 is SGHVS and CDR2 FNYEAQ. In DNA, the CDR3 is TGTGCCAGCAGCTTAGGTTTTACCAGAGGGACTGGGGAGCTGTTTTTT. Its protein is CASSLGFTRGTGELFF.

This clonotype was counted between two and nine times. The chain links TRBV20-1 to TRBJ1-5, with 8 bases fitting TRBD1. Germline CDR1 DFQATT, CDR2 SNEGSKA (reference sequence). The CDR3 has 15 residues. The J segment lost 5 bases and the V segment lost 5 bases, leaving 11 bases of the junction unmatched. CDR3 nucleotides: TGCAGTGCTTGCCTCGGACAGGGATACCATCAGCCCCAGCATTTT. This gives the protein CSACLGQGYHQPQHF.

This clonotype occurred a few times. The chain employs TRBV15 and TRBJ2-3, with a weak D call TRBD2 (5 bases). This CDR3 is 15 amino acids long. The V end lost 5 bases, the J end lost 0 bases, and 12 bases lay between the germline ends. From germline, CDR1 is LNHNV and CDR2 YYDKDF (reference sequence). CDR3 sequence (DNA): TGTGCCACCAGCGGAACTAGACTCAGCACAGATACGCAGTATTTT. The encoded protein is CATSGTRLSTDTQYF.

This clonotype was seen only a few times. CDR3 DNA sequence: TGTGCCAGCAGCTTAGATTTGTGGGAGAGAGGAGATACGCAGTATTTT. Amino acids: CASSLDLWERGDTQYF. The chain is built from TRBV11-2 and TRBJ2-3; possible D gene TRBD2, 5 bases. The CDR3 has 16 amino acids. Germline V gene data show CDR1 as SGHAT and CDR2 as FQNNGV. V lost 0 bases and J 5 bases, leaving 15 bases between the germline ends.

The count of this clonotype is one. V is TRBV19 and J is TRBJ2-3; D is undetermined. The CDR3 has 15 amino acids. Trimming pared 3 bases from V and 1 base from J, leaving 11 bases between. The V gene's germline CDR1 is LNHDA and CDR2 SQIVND (reference sequence). The DNA of the CDR3 is TGTGCCAGTAGTATCCGTTGGGTGGGCACAGATACGCAGTATTTT. As protein: CASSIRWVGTDTQYF.